This paragraph reports one T cell receptor (beta chain). The antigen is not known. This sample stems from a study of response to subunit inactivated influenza vaccine. The study, taken as a whole, reports: With each seasonal influenza vaccination, the authors suggested, few new T cells are recruited.

The germline V and J ends were trimmed by 3 bases and 9 bases, with 12 bases remaining between them. This CDR3 region has 12 residues. CDR1 and CDR2 (germline): LGHDT, YNNKEL (reference sequence). Each CDR3 protein is one row after TCRdb ran MiXCR on the RT-PCR reads. The sample consists of more than 600,000 distinct CDR3 sequences, about 18% of them appearing once. The J gene is TRBJ2-7, the V gene TRBV3-1; D is unclear. This sample comprised PBMCs from blood, obtained approximately 5 days after vaccination. This TCR was sampled from a man between 45 and 60 years old who received an inactivated influenza vaccine. The CDR3 loop reads CASSHGPARQYF. The CDR3 bases are TGTGCCAGCAGCCACGGGCCAGCGAGGCAGTACTTC.